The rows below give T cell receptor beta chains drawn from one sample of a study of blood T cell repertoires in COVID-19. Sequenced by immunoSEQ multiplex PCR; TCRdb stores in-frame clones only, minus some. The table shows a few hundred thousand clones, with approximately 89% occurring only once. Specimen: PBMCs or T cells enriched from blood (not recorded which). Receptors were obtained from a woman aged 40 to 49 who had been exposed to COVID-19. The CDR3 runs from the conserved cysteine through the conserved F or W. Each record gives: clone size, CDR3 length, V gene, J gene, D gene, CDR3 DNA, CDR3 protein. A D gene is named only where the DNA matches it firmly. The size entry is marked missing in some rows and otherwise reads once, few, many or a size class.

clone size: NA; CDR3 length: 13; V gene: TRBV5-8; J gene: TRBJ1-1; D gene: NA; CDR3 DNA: TGTGCCAGCAGCCGCGGATACTACACTGAAGCTTTCTTT; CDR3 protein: CASSRGYYTEAFF
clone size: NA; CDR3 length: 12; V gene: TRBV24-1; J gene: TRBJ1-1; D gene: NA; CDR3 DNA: TGTGCCACCAGTGATGACGGGGCTGAAGCTTTCTTT; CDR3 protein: CATSDDGAEAFF
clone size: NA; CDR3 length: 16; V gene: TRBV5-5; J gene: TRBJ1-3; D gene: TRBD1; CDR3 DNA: TGTGCCAGCAGCTTGGACCCAAACAGGGGGGTGTACACCATATATTTT; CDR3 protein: CASSLDPNRGVYTIYF
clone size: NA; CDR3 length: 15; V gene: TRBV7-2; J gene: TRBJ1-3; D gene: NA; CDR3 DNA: TGTGCCAGCAGCTTAGCCAGGGAAAGGGGAAACACCATATATTTT; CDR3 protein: CASSLARERGNTIYF
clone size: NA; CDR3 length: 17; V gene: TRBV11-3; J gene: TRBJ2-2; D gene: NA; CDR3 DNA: TGTGCCAGCGGCAAACCTGCGGCAGGGGCGGGCACCGGGGAGCTGTTTTTT; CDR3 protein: CASGKPAAGAGTGELFF
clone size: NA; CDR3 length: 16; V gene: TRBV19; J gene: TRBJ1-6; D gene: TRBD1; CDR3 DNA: TGTGCCAGTAGTAGGGAGGCACAGGGGACAAATTCACCCCTCCACTTT; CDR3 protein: CASSREAQGTNSPLHF
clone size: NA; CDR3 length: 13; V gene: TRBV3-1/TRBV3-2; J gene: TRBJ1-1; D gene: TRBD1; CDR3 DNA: TGTGCCAGCAGCCAAGGACAGGGTTATTGCGCTTTCTTT; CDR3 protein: CASSQGQGYCAFF
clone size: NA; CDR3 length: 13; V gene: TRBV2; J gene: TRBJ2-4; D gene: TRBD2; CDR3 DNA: TGTGCCAGCAGTGCAGGCGGGGGTTACATTCAGTACTTC; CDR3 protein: CASSAGGGYIQYF
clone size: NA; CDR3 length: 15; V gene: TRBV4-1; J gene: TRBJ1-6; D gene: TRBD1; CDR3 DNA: TGCGCCAGCAGCCAAGTTTCACAGGGGGGTTCACCCCTCCACTTT; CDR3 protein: CASSQVSQGGSPLHF
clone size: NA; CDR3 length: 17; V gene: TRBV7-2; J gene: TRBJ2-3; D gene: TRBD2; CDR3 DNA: TGTGCCAGCAGCTTAGGACTAGGGCGGGAGAGGGCAGATACGCAGTATTTT; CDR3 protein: CASSLGLGRERADTQYF
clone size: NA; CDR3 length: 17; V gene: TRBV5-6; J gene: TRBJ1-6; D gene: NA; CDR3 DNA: TGTGCCAGCAGCTTGGCTTCGAGGGGGATCTATAATTCACCCCTCCACTTT; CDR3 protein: CASSLASRGIYNSPLHF
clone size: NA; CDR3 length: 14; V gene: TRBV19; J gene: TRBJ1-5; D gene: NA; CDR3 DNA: TGTGCCAGTAGTACCTGGACAGATAATCAGCCCCAGCATTTT; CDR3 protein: CASSTWTDNQPQHF
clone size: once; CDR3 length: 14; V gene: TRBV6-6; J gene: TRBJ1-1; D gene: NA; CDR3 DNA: TGTGCCAGCAGTTACGCAAAACCAGGGGCTGAAGCTTTCTTT; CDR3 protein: CASSYAKPGAEAFF
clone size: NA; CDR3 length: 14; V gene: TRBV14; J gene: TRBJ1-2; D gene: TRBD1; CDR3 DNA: TGTGCCAGCAGCCAGGCCACAGGGGTTGGCGGCTACACCTTC; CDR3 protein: CASSQATGVGGYTF
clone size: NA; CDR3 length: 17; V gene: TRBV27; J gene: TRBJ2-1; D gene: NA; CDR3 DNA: TGTGCCAGCAGTTTATTGAATAGGAGGTGGGCAAACAATGAGCAGTTCTTC; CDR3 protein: CASSLLNRRWANNEQFF
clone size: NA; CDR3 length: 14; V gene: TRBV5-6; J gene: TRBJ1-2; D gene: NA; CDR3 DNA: TGTGCCAGCAGCTTGGAAAGGGGACTAGGTGGCTACACCTTC; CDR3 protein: CASSLERGLGGYTF
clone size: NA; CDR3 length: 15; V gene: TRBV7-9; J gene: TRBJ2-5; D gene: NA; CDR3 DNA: TGTGCCAGCAGCTTAGGGGCCGTGATGGAAGAGACCCAGTACTTC; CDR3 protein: CASSLGAVMEETQYF
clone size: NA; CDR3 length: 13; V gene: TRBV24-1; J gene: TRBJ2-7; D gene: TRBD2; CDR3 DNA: TGTGCCACCGGGCTAGCGGGAGTCCACGAGCAGTACTTC; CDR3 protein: CATGLAGVHEQYF
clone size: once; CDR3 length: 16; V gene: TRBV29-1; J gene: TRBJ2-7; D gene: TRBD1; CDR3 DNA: TGCAGCGGGGATCGTACCGGGACAGGGAGCTCCTACGAGCAGTACTTC; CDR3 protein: CSGDRTGTGSSYEQYF
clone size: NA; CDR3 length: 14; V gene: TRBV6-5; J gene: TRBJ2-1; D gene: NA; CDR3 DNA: TGTGCCAGCAGTTACTCCGACAGATACAATGAGCAGTTCTTC; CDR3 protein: CASSYSDRYNEQFF
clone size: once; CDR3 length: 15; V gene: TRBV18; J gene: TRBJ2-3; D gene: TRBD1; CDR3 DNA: TGTGCCAGCTCACGAACAGGGGTGGGCACAGATACGCAGTATTTT; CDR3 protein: CASSRTGVGTDTQYF
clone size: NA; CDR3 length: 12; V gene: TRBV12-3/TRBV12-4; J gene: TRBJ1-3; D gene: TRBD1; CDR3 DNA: TGTGCCAGCAGCGACAGGGATGACACCATATATTTT; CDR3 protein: CASSDRDDTIYF
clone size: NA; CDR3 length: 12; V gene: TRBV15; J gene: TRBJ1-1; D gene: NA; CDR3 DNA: TGTGCCACCAGCGGAAGGAGGTCTGAAGCTTTCTTT; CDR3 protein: CATSGRRSEAFF
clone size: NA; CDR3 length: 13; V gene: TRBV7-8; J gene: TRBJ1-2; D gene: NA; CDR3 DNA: TGTGCCAGCAGCCCGGGGGTAACCCATGGCTACACCTTC; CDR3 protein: CASSPGVTHGYTF
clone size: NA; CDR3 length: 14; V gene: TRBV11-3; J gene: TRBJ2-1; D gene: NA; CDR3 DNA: TGTGCCAGCAGCTTAGAAAGAGTAAACAATGAGCAGTTCTTC; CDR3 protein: CASSLERVNNEQFF
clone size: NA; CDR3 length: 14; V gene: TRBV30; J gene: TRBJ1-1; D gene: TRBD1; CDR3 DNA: TGTGCCTGGAGAACCCCAAGACAGGGAGGTCGAGCTTTCTTT; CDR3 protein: CAWRTPRQGGRAFF
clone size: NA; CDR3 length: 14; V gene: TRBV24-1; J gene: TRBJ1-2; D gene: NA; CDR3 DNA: TGTGCCACCAGTGATGGGGCGGCAGGGCTTGGCTACACCTTC; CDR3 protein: CATSDGAAGLGYTF
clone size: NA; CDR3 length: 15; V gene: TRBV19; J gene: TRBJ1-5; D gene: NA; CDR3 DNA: TGTGCCAGTAGGGAGGGACTACAGATGAATCAGCCCCAGCATTTT; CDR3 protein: CASREGLQMNQPQHF
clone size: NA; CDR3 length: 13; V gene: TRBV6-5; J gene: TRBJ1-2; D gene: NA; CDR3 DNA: TGTGCCAGCAGTTTAACAGCAAACTATGGCTACACCTTC; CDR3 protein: CASSLTANYGYTF